The entry below gives a single T cell receptor beta chain sequence along with its context. Its antigen remains unidentified. The data stem from a study of early T cells in non-severe SARS-CoV-2 infection. The study's findings and limits: Matching results from VDJdb favored anti-spike CD8 responses, leaving private and CD4 specificities undetected.

The ends were cut back, 2 bases at V and 8 bases at J, with 15 bases in the middle. The CDR3 length is 15 residues. CDR1 KGHSH and CDR2 LQKENI come from the germline V gene. TCRdb called the 5' RACE reads again in MiXCR, with one record for every CDR3 protein. The sample contains under 60,000 distinct CDR3 sequences, roughly a tenth of which appear only once. Sequencing was carried out using whole blood. This receptor was identified in an adult who was a healthcare worker with PCR-confirmed SARS-CoV-2 infection or an uninfected control (not recorded which). The chain employs TRBV18 and TRBJ1-4; tentatively, D is TRBD1 (6 bases). The CDR3 protein is CASSPLQDSGEKLFF. The CDR3 region has the DNA TGTGCCAGCTCACCATTGCAGGACAGTGGGGAAAAACTGTTTTTT. Supplemented by reference TRBV18 and TRBJ1-4, the full variable domain reads NAGVMQNPRHLVRRRGQEARLRCSPMKGHSHVYWYRQLPEEGLKFMVYLQKENIIDESGMPKERFSAEFPKEGPSILRIQQVVRGDSAAYFCASSPLQDSGEKLFFGSGTQLSVL.